The clone carrying this TCR beta chain has more than one count but fewer than ten. No antigen is known for it. The data stem from a study of early T cells in non-severe SARS-CoV-2 infection. As for the study in general: Bulk RNA from unsorted whole blood was sequenced; chains were unpaired.

Notes on the study in general: VDJdb matching skewed toward anti-spike CD8 responses, missing private and CD4 specificities.

One entry per CDR3 protein results from TCRdb running MiXCR on the 5' RACE reads. Of tens of thousands of distinct CDR3 sequences listed, around 13% are singletons. Germline CDR1 DFQATT, CDR2 SNEGSKA (reference sequence). The CDR3 loop spans 12 amino acids. Trimming took off 6 bases at V and 7 bases at J, with 10 bases between the two ends. This clonotype originated in an adult who was a healthcare worker with PCR-confirmed SARS-CoV-2 infection or an uninfected control (not recorded which). Sequenced sample: whole blood. The chain couples TRBV20-1 to TRBJ1-6; D is unresolved. CDR3 nucleotides: TGCAGTGCCATGATGGGGAATTCACCCCTCCACTTT. Residues: CSAMMGNSPLHF.